This entry describes one T cell receptor (beta chain). Its target is unknown. These data belong to a study of beta chain features in type 1 diabetes. Study-wide results and limits: Across patients, naive, central memory and Treg TCRB repertoires exhibited apparently greater similarity than was observed across healthy donors. Cells carrying high TCR expression could end up over-represented when cDNA is sequenced. HLA influence on TCRB rearrangement stayed unresolved here.

V was trimmed by 7 bases and J by 5 bases, leaving 23 bases between them. This CDR3 comprises 16 residues. CDR1 and CDR2 from the germline V gene are MDHEN and SYDVKM. cDNA synthesis used the whole RNA isolate, giving expressed TCRB sequences. Data came from immunoSEQ multiplex PCR; TCRdb stores just in-frame clones and leaves some out. This sample has about 360,000 clones, with around 12% found just once. The chain combines TRBV28 with TRBJ1-1, with a weak D call TRBD1 (6 bases). The sequence was obtained from a man aged 18-30 years in good health. Sequenced input: naive CD4+ T cells from blood. CDR3 nucleotides: TGTGCCAGCACGTCGTCCTCAGGGGCCTTGAGGACTGAAGCTTTCTTT. As protein: CASTSSSGALRTEAFF.